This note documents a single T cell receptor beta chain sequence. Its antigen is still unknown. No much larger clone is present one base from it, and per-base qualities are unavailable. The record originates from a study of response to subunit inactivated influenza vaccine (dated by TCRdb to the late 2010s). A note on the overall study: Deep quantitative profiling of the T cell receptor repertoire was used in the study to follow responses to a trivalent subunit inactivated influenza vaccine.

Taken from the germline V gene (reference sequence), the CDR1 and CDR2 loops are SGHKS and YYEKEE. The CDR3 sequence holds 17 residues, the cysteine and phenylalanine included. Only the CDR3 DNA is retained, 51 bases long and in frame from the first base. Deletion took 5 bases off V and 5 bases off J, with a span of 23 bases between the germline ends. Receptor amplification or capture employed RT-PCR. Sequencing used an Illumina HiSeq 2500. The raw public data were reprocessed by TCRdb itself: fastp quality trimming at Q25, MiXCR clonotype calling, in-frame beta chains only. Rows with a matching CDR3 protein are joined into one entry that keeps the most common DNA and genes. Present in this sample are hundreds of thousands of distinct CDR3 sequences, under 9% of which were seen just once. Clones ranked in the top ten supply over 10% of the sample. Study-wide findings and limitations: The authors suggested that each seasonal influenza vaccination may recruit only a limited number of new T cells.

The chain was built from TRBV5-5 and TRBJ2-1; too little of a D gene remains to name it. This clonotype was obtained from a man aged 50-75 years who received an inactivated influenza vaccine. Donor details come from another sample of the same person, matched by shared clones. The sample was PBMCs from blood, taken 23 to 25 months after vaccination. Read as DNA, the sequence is TGTGCCAGCAGACTCGGCCTAAAGGTGGACCTTGACAATGAGCAGTTCTTC. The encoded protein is CASRLGLKVDLDNEQFF.